The rows below give T cell receptor beta chains drawn from one sample of a study of tumor-infiltrating lymphocytes in oesophageal squamous cell carcinoma. From the PCR reads, TCRdb called clonotypes with MiXCR, one entry per CDR3 protein. Of 10,000 to 12,000 distinct CDR3 sequences in the sample, roughly 60% were seen once. The sequenced sample was esophageal tumor tissue. These receptors came from a female donor with esophageal squamous cell carcinoma. Both conserved end residues are part of each CDR3. D genes are given only for firm matches. Clone size appears in some rows only: once, few, many, or a class for an expanded clone.

j_gene	abundance	d_gene	v_gene	CDR3nt	CDR3aa
TRBJ1-1	few	.	TRBV7-6	TGTGCCAGCAGCTTAGCAGAGCCCACTGAAGCTTTCTTT	CASSLAEPTEAFF
TRBJ2-3	.	.	TRBV28	TGTGCCAGCAGTTTACAGCGTTACACAGATACGCAGTATTTT	CASSLQRYTDTQYF
TRBJ2-7	few	.	TRBV7-2	TGTGCCAGCAGCTTACAGTCAGGGAGGGAGCAGTACTTC	CASSLQSGREQYF
TRBJ2-1	.	TRBD2	TRBV7-2	TGTGCCAGCAGCTTACAAGCGGGAGGGGGAACCTACGAGCAGTTCTTC	CASSLQAGGGTYEQFF
TRBJ2-1	few	TRBD2	TRBV12-3/TRBV12-4	TGTGCCAGCAGAAGGACTAGCGGCCAAGGGGACCAGGAGCAGTTCTTC	CASRRTSGQGDQEQFF
TRBJ2-7	many	.	TRBV27	TGTGCCAGCAGTTTAGGACCGGTTTCCCACGAGCAGTACTTC	CASSLGPVSHEQYF
TRBJ2-5	.	.	TRBV7-8	TGTGCCAGCAGCTTAGAGTTCGGCGGGGAGGAGACCCAGTACTTC	CASSLEFGGEETQYF
TRBJ2-1	.	TRBD2	TRBV7-6	TGTGCCAGCAGCTGGGGCGGGGGGGCTAACAATGAGCAGTTCTTC	CASSWGGGANNEQFF
TRBJ2-5	many	TRBD2	TRBV19	TGTGCCAGTAGCCCCGGGGCGGTTGGGCTAAATGGACTAGCGAGGGAGACCCAGTACTTC	CASSPGAVGLNGLARETQYF
TRBJ2-7	.	.	TRBV7-2	TGTGCCAGCAGCTTTGGGGGATCCAAGTACGAGCAGTACTTC	CASSFGGSKYEQYF
TRBJ2-5	.	TRBD1	TRBV7-2	TGTGCCAGCAATAGGGACAGGGTGACTGAAGCTTTCTTC	CASNRDRVTEAFF
TRBJ2-3	.	.	TRBV7-2	TGTGCCAGCAGCTCACAGACGTTCAAAACAGATACGCAGTATTTT	CASSSQTFKTDTQYF
TRBJ2-5	medium-sized	TRBD1	TRBV6-1	TGTGCCAGCAGACCCCCGGGACAGCAAGAGACCCAGTACTTC	CASRPPGQQETQYF
TRBJ2-7	.	.	TRBV7-2	TGTGCCAGCAGCTGGAGCTCCTACGAGCAGTACTTC	CASSWSSYEQYF
TRBJ2-7	few	.	TRBV7-2	TGTGCCAGCAGCTTAGGGGGGAACTACGAGCAGTACTTC	CASSLGGNYEQYF
TRBJ2-7	.	.	TRBV7-2	TGTGCCAGCAGCTTAGATCATGGTTCGTACGAGCAGTACTTC	CASSLDHGSYEQYF
TRBJ1-1	.	.	TRBV12-3/TRBV12-4	TGTGCCAGCAGCTCTGACTACCCTGAAGCTTTCTTT	CASSSDYPEAFF
TRBJ2-5	.	.	TRBV7-2	TGTGCCAGCAGCTTAATTCCAGCCTACAATGAGCAGTACTTC	CASSLIPAYNEQYF
TRBJ2-5	.	.	TRBV7-2	TGTGCCAGCAGCTTAGTCTTACAAGAGACCCAGTACTTC	CASSLVLQETQYF
TRBJ2-2	.	.	TRBV11-3	TGTGCCAGCAGCTTCATCCTGGGCGGGGAGCTGTTTTTT	CASSFILGGELFF
TRBJ1-2	.	.	TRBV20-1	TGCAGTGCAAGGGGATTTGGGCAGGGCTACACCTTC	CSARGFGQGYTF
TRBJ1-1	.	.	TRBV6-1	TGTGCCAGCAGTTTTGGGGGAGTGAACACTGAAGCTTTCTTT	CASSFGGVNTEAFF
TRBJ2-7	many	.	TRBV6-6	TGTGCCAGCAGTTACCGGCAGGGGGGCGAGCAGTACTTC	CASSYRQGGEQYF
TRBJ2-6	.	TRBD1	TRBV10-1	TGCGCCAGCAGTCCCGGGACAGCATCTGGGGCCAACGTCCTGACTTTC	CASSPGTASGANVLTF
TRBJ2-1	.	TRBD2	TRBV27	TGTGCCAGTAGTAGCGGGAGCGTACCCTCCTACAATGAGCAGTTCTTC	CASSSGSVPSYNEQFF
TRBJ2-1	.	TRBD1	TRBV10-1	TGCGCCAGCAGTACGGCGGACAGGTACAATGAGCAGTTCTTC	CASSTADRYNEQFF
TRBJ2-5	few	TRBD1	TRBV7-2	TGTGCCAGCAGCTTAGGGGCCGGGACAGGGCAAGAGACCCAGTACTTC	CASSLGAGTGQETQYF
TRBJ2-5	.	.	TRBV6-1	TGTGCCAGCAGTGAAGGACCGGGAGATGAGCAGTACTTC	CASSEGPGDEQYF
TRBJ2-5	.	TRBD2	TRBV7-2	TGTGCCAGCAGCTCGCGACTAGCGGGAGTTTCTTTCCGAGAGACCCAGTACTTC	CASSSRLAGVSFRETQYF
TRBJ1-4	.	.	TRBV7-9	TGTGCCAGCAGCTTACCGGGAATTCTTACTAATGAAAAACTGTTTTTT	CASSLPGILTNEKLFF
TRBJ1-2	once	.	TRBV11-2	TGTGCCAGCAGCTCTACAGGCTATGGCTACACCTTC	CASSSTGYGYTF
TRBJ2-5	.	TRBD2	TRBV7-2	TGTGCCAGCAGCCTAATGAGCGGGGGGGAGACCCAGTACTTC	CASSLMSGGETQYF
TRBJ2-3	once	TRBD2	TRBV5-4	TGTGCCAGCAGCTTCCAGAATAGCGGGGGTACGCAGTATTTT	CASSFQNSGGTQYF
TRBJ2-1	few	.	TRBV3-1	TGTGCCAGCAGCCAAGACAGGGGCGGTGAGCAGTTCTTC	CASSQDRGGEQFF
TRBJ2-1	few	.	TRBV27	TGTGCCAGCAGTTTACGGGCCTCGCGCTCCTACAATGAGCAGTTCTTC	CASSLRASRSYNEQFF
TRBJ2-5	.	TRBD2	TRBV10-2	TGCGCCAGCGGGAGGGATAGACAAGAGACCCAGTACTTC	CASGRDRQETQYF
TRBJ1-2	many	.	TRBV14	TGTGCCAGCAGCCCGTTCGGGAGTAACTATGGCTACACCTTC	CASSPFGSNYGYTF
TRBJ1-2	large	TRBD1	TRBV7-9	TGTGCCAGCAGCTTCCCGGGACAGGTTTATGGCTACACCTTC	CASSFPGQVYGYTF
TRBJ2-7	few	.	TRBV7-2	TGTGCCAGCCGGGGGGCTAGCTCCTACGAGCAGTACTTC	CASRGASSYEQYF
TRBJ2-7	.	.	TRBV7-6	TGTGCTAGCAGCCTCACCGGGACTGGGGAGCAGTACTTC	CASSLTGTGEQYF
TRBJ2-1	.	TRBD1	TRBV7-4	TGTGCCAGCCTTTGGACAGGGCCTTACAATGAGCAGTTCTTC	CASLWTGPYNEQFF
TRBJ2-6	.	.	TRBV7-3	TGTGCCAGCAGCTTGGTTCCTTACTCTGGGGCCAACGTCCTGACTTTC	CASSLVPYSGANVLTF
TRBJ2-1	.	TRBD2	TRBV7-3	TGTGCCAGCAGCTCAACCGGGACTAGCGGGAGTTTTTTCGGCAATGAGCAGTTCTTC	CASSSTGTSGSFFGNEQFF
TRBJ2-4	.	.	TRBV7-6	TGTGCCAGCAGCTTAGCTGGAAGCGGGCTTGAGCAGTACTTC	CASSLAGSGLEQYF
TRBJ2-3	.	TRBD1	TRBV18	TGTGCCAGCTCACGGAGACAGGGGGGACCCACAGATACGCAGTATTTT	CASSRRQGGPTDTQYF
TRBJ2-6	.	TRBD2	TRBV7-2	TGTGCCAGCAGCCGAGTAAGGAGCGGGACTTTTGTCTCTGGGGCCAACGTCCTGACTTTC	CASSRVRSGTFVSGANVLTF
TRBJ2-7	.	.	TRBV7-8	TGTGCCAGCAGCTTTGGATTAGCCTACGAGCAGTACTTC	CASSFGLAYEQYF
TRBJ1-5	many	.	TRBV5-6	TGTGCCAGCAGCTTATGGGTTCGAGGCATTATGCCCCAGCATTTT	CASSLWVRGIMPQHF
TRBJ2-3	.	TRBD1	TRBV5-3	TGTGCCAGCAGCTCTGCCAAGGACAGGGCAGGAGATACGCAGTATTTT	CASSSAKDRAGDTQYF
TRBJ2-1	.	TRBD1	TRBV6-8	TGTGCCAGCAGTACCCCGGACAGGGCAAATGAGCAGTTCTTC	CASSTPDRANEQFF
TRBJ2-7	once	.	TRBV28	TGTGCCAGCAGGAGGATTGGAAGTGGCTACGAGCAGTACTTC	CASRRIGSGYEQYF
TRBJ2-7	.	.	TRBV12-3/TRBV12-4	TGTGCCAGCAGTTTAGCGCTCGGGAGAGACAATGAGCAGTACTTC	CASSLALGRDNEQYF